The TCR beta chain described here comes from a study of blood T cell repertoires in COVID-19. Study details: From the United States, Italy and Spain came samples of acute and convalescent COVID-19. T cells, B-cell-depleted T cells, or PBMCs supplied cDNA or gDNA.

Original processing notes: Researchers report that nucleated cell counts were estimated from reference gene primer amplification. The table came from immunoSEQ multiplex PCR; TCRdb's copy has only in-frame clones and leaves some out. The D gene and trimming were derived from the DNA, and the V and J assignments and clone size from that table. Of approximately 210,000 clones listed, 70% to 90% were seen once; the top ten hold about 5%. CDR1 is SGHDN, CDR2 FVKESK, per germline. The CDR3 loop spans 14 amino acids. Trimming removed 1 base from V and 4 bases from J, with 10 bases in between. This sequence joins TRBV14 and TRBJ1-2; perhaps TRBD1 as D (6 bases). The sample consisted of peripheral blood. This TCR came from a woman aged 40 to 50 with acute or convalescent COVID-19. The CDR3 region has the DNA TGTGCCAGCAGCCAAGTCGGGGGGCTCTATGGCTACACCTTC. Translating gives CASSQVGGLYGYTF.